What follows are 7 T cell receptor beta chains derived from one specimen sequenced in a study of blood T cell repertoires in COVID-19. Assay used: immunoSEQ multiplex PCR; TCRdb lists only in-frame clones, some missing. Of about 250,000 clones listed, approximately 85% are singletons. The sample taken for sequencing was PBMCs or T cells enriched from blood (not recorded which). Receptors were obtained from a woman aged 50 to 60 with acute COVID-19.

The chain joins TRBV9 to TRBJ1-1; 7 nucleotides align to TRBD1. This CDR3 is built from 17 residues. J gave up 5 bases and V 4 bases, and 17 bases lay outside the gene matches. Germline assignment: CDR1 SGDLS and CDR2 YYNGEE. The CDR3 nucleotides read TGTGCCAGCAGCTCCCCACAGGGGTTCAGTTCGCGAACTGAAGCTTTCTTT. Translating it yields CASSSPQGFSSRTEAFF.

V and J are TRBV7-9 and TRBJ2-5, with 8 bases fitting TRBD2. V lost 5 bases to trimming and J lost 0 bases; unmatched junction nucleotides: 8. The CDR3 has 16 amino acids. Germline V CDR1 and CDR2: SEHNR, FQNEAQ (reference sequence). CDR3 sequence (DNA): TGTGCCAGCAGCGCCAAAGGCGGGGGGTACCAAGAGACCCAGTACTTC. It encodes CASSAKGGGYQETQYF.

The V and J genes are TRBV9 and TRBJ1-5, with TRBD1 matching over 10 bases. J lost 8 bases, V lost 0 bases, and 5 bases had no gene match. Per germline, CDR1 SGDLS and CDR2 YYNGEE. The CDR3 has 15 residues. The CDR3 here is CASSVGGQGKEPQHF. The CDR3 DNA is TGTGCCAGCAGCGTAGGGGGACAGGGGAAAGAGCCCCAGCATTTT.

The genes are TRBV10-3 and TRBJ1-5; no definite D call. Germline V gene sequence: CDR1 ENHRY, CDR2 SYGVKD. With 3 bases removed from V and 9 bases from J, the gap between germline ends came to 12 bases. This CDR3 is 13 amino acids long. The CDR3 here is CAISEGGLWPQHF. In DNA, the CDR3 is TGTGCCATCAGTGAAGGAGGCCTCTGGCCCCAGCATTTT.

The chain joins TRBV6-5 to TRBJ1-1; the D gene is possibly TRBD1 (5 bases). Germline CDR1 MNHEY, CDR2 SVGAGI. This CDR3 is 13 amino acids long. Trimming took off 8 bases at V and 3 bases at J, with 13 bases between the two ends. The CDR3 loop reads CASGGLSYTEAFF. As DNA, the CDR3 is TGTGCCAGCGGGGGACTGTCGTACACTGAAGCTTTCTTT.

The V gene is TRBV18, the J gene TRBJ2-1; a possible D gene is TRBD1 (5 bases). Germline values: CDR1 KGHSH, CDR2 LQKENI. The CDR3 runs to 15 residues. V lost 0 bases, J lost 6 bases, and 12 bases lay in between. This CDR3 reads CASSPPSTGINEQFF. CDR3 DNA sequence: TGTGCCAGCTCACCACCAAGCACAGGCATCAATGAGCAGTTCTTC.

V and J are TRBV9 and TRBJ1-4; D gene unclear. The CDR3 totals 15 residues. Germline V gives CDR1 SGDLS, CDR2 YYNGEE. Trimming removed 0 bases from V and 5 bases from J, with 11 bases in between. CDR3 nucleotides: TGTGCCAGCAGCGTAGAGGGAGTTAGGAATGAAAAACTGTTTTTT. It yields the protein CASSVEGVRNEKLFF.